These 5 T cell receptor beta chains originate from one sample sequenced in a study of post-analysis software for immune sequencing data. General observations from the study: Five TRBV segments (TRBV5-6, TRBV5-1 and TRBV20-1 among them) occurred more frequently in patients than in controls.

These receptors' targets are unknown. cDNA libraries of TCR beta carried unique molecular identifiers. TCRdb processed the PCR reads anew with MiXCR; each CDR3 protein has one entry. The sample consists of fewer than 550,000 distinct CDR3 sequences, 30% to 40% of them appearing once. Sequenced input: blood. The origin of the receptors is a girl under 18 with multiple sclerosis.

This chain uses TRBV5-1 with TRBJ2-2; D ambiguous. Germline assignment: CDR1 SGHRS and CDR2 YFSETQ. This CDR3 region has 15 residues. V was cut by 4 bases and J by 1 base, with 11 bases left in between. Here the CDR3 reads CASSPPPENTGELFF. The CDR3 DNA reads as TGCGCCAGCAGCCCACCCCCGGAGAACACCGGGGAGCTGTTTTTT.

The sample holds a few counts of this clonotype. V and J are TRBV12-3 or TRBV12-4 and TRBJ1-2; D perhaps matches TRBD1 (5 bases). The CDR3 length is 12 residues. V was shortened by 7 bases and J by 4 bases, with 10 bases between the two germline ends. CDR3 sequence: CASTQGPYGYTF. For the CDR3, the DNA is TGTGCCAGCACCCAGGGTCCCTATGGCTACACCTTC.

This clonotype occurred many times. A single base separates this from a much larger clone, so it may be a read error. This chain connects TRBV27 to TRBJ2-7; D ambiguous. CDR1 and CDR2 from the germline V gene are MNHEY and SMNVEV (reference sequence). The CDR3 consists of 13 residues. Trimming removed 3 bases at V and 4 bases at J, with 10 bases between. CDR3 loop: CASSLGSGYEQYF. The CDR3 DNA follows: TGTGCCAGCAGTTTGGGCAGTGGTTACGAGCAGTACTTC.

J is TRBJ2-3 and V is TRBV3-1, with no clear D. There are 14 residues in the CDR3. Between the trimmed V and J ends, which lost 2 bases and 0 bases, there was a span of 6 bases. The V gene's germline CDR1 is LGHDT and CDR2 YNNKEL (reference sequence). CDR3 loop: CASSQMLSTDTQYF. DNA for the CDR3: TGTGCCAGCAGCCAAATGTTAAGCACAGATACGCAGTATTTT.

The chain employs TRBV5-1 and TRBJ2-3; no clear D gene. The CDR3 is 17 amino acids. Deletions cut 0 bases from V and 1 base from J, with 15 bases between. Germline V lookup: CDR1 SGHRS, CDR2 YFSETQ. Written as DNA, the CDR3 is TGCGCCAGCAGCTTGGCGACTCTCGGTTTGGGCACAGATACGCAGTATTTT. Its protein product is CASSLATLGLGTDTQYF. The entire variable domain, with the rest obtained from reference TRBV5-1 and TRBJ2-3, is as follows: KAGVTQTPRYLIKTRGQQVTLSCSPISGHRSVSWYQQTPGQGLQFLFEYFSETQRNKGNFPGRFSGRQFSNSRSEMNVSTLELGDSALYLCASSLATLGLGTDTQYFGPGTRLTVL.